The entry below gives a single T cell receptor (beta chain) sequence along with its context. Its antigen is currently unknown. Here immunoSEQ multiplex PCR was the method, and the copy in TCRdb shows in-frame clones only, minus some. This sample has over 50,000 clones, with about 91% found just once. Looked up from germline, CDR1 is MNHEY and CDR2 is SMNVEV (reference sequence). The CDR3 is 13 amino acids. V was pared by 6 bases and J by 1 base, with 10 bases between. The data derive from a study of OX40 agonist ivuxolimab in advanced cancers. Study-level background: Head and neck, renal cell, melanoma or hepatocellular carcinoma were the cancers that dose-escalation patients had. Whole-study results and caveats: Nonresponders included some who also had low normalized T-cell clonal expansion. Still undetermined is the antigen specificity of the expanded peripheral T cells.

This sequence joins TRBV27 and TRBJ2-7, with D possibly matching TRBD1 (6 bases). The input for sequencing was CD4+ or CD8+ T cells sorted from blood, taken in a trial of the OX40 agonist ivuxolimab. The TCR originated in an adult with an advanced solid tumor such as melanoma, head and neck, liver or kidney cancer. The CDR3 bases are TGTGCCAGCAGCCGGACAGCATCCTACGAGCAGTACTTC. This codes for CASSRTASYEQYF.